This T cell receptor (beta chain) is from a study of Tregs in tolerant kidney transplant recipients. Repertoires were generated with immunoSEQ multiplex PCR, while TCRdb's copy carries only in-frame clones and drops some. The table for this sample gives tens of thousands of clones. J gave up 7 bases and V 6 bases, and 9 bases lay outside the gene matches. The CDR3 covers 13 residues. Germline loops: CDR1 SQVTM, CDR2 ANQGSEA. Study-wide points: Few patients were studied, so findings need validation in larger groups.

In regard to this clone: The antigen is unknown. The CDR3 extends 3 residues past the end of the read, so its final part is completed from the germline J gene.

Specimen: CD4+ T cells from blood, collected before the transplant. This sequence joins TRBV29-1 and TRBJ1-5, with TRBD1 identical over 7 bases. This clonotype was obtained from a human donor who received a combined kidney and bone marrow transplant. The CDR3 loop is CSVADRVGQPQHF. CDR3 bases read: TGCAGCGTGGCAGACAGGGTGGGGCAGCCC.